Shown below are 21 T cell receptor beta chains from a single sample sequenced in a study of T cells in Graves' hyperthyroidism and ophthalmopathy. RNA transcripts yielded amplified TCR beta CDR3 regions. Carried out on the TCR CDR3, a first-round RT-PCR used the HTBI primer set. From the multiplex PCR reads, TCRdb called clonotypes with MiXCR, one entry per CDR3 protein. The data show roughly 630,000 distinct CDR3 sequences, about 15% seen once. The source material was blood. These receptors came from a woman in her thirties with Graves' hyperthyroidism.

The chain couples TRBV5-1 to TRBJ2-1, with 8 bases aligning to TRBD1. Per germline, CDR1 SGHRS and CDR2 YFSETQ. This CDR3 has 16 amino acids. J was trimmed by 0 bases and V by 3 bases; bases with no gene match: 5. The CDR3: CASSWGQASSYNEQFF. CDR3 DNA: TGCGCCAGCAGCTGGGGACAGGCGAGCTCCTACAATGAGCAGTTCTTC.

This clonotype was found many times. The chain joins TRBV6-1 to TRBJ2-7; 11 bases are a match to TRBD2. The length of the CDR3 is 17 residues. CDR1 is MNHNS, CDR2 SASEGT, per germline. The J segment lost 0 bases and the V segment lost 2 bases, leaving 6 bases of the junction unmatched. The CDR3 nucleotides are TGTGCCAGCAGTGAAAGGCTAGCGGGGGGAAGCTCCTACGAGCAGTACTTC. It specifies CASSERLAGGSSYEQYF.

The J gene is TRBJ2-1, the V gene TRBV24-1; D perhaps matches TRBD1 (5 bases). The CDR3 runs to 13 residues. V lost 6 bases, J lost 7 bases, and 12 bases lay in between. Germline lookup yields CDR1 KGHDR and CDR2 SFDVKD. CDR3 nucleotides: TGTGCCACCAGTTGGGCAGGGTCTAATGAGCAGTTCTTC. It codes for CATSWAGSNEQFF.

V usage is TRBV18 and J usage is TRBJ1-4; 8 bases fit TRBD1. Looked up from germline, CDR1 is KGHSH and CDR2 is LQKENI. This CDR3 region has 16 residues. The trim removed 3 bases at V and 2 bases at J, leaving 5 bases unmatched. This CDR3 reads CASSPKQGVTNEKLFF. The CDR3, as DNA: TGTGCCAGCTCACCGAAACAGGGGGTCACTAATGAAAAACTGTTTTTT.

There are a few counts of this clonotype. The rearrangement uses TRBV20-1 and TRBJ1-2; D is ambiguous. Trimming pared 3 bases from V and 8 bases from J, leaving 13 bases between. CDR1 DFQATT and CDR2 SNEGSKA come from the germline V gene (reference sequence). This CDR3 region has 12 residues. DNA for the CDR3: TGCAGTGCTAGTGTTGGGTCCAGGGGCTACACCTTC. Protein: CSASVGSRGYTF.

This clonotype appeared many times. The chain joins TRBV7-6 to TRBJ2-7; 7 bases align to TRBD2. V dropped 5 bases and J dropped 0; count of bases not matched to a gene: 4. The germline V gene has CDR1 SGHVS and CDR2 FNYEAQ. CDR3 size: 14 residues. The CDR3 is CASSKAGFSYEQYF. In DNA, the CDR3 is TGTGCCAGCAGCAAAGCGGGATTCTCCTACGAGCAGTACTTC.

This clonotype was counted only a few times. V and J are TRBV7-9 and TRBJ1-4, with D uncertain. The germline gives CDR1 SEHNR, CDR2 FQNEAQ (reference sequence). The germline V and J ends were trimmed by 6 bases and 4 bases, with 15 bases remaining between them. This CDR3 has 15 residues. Here the CDR3 reads CASSLTGTLNEKLFF. The CDR3 DNA sequence: TGTGCCAGCAGTCTAACGGGTACCCTTAATGAAAAACTGTTTTTT.

There are a few counts of this clonotype. The chain has TRBV30 and TRBJ2-2; D unclear. Looked up from germline, CDR1 is GTSNPN and CDR2 is SVGIG (reference sequence). V lost 0 bases to trimming and J lost 2 bases, with 25 bases between them. The CDR3 is made up of 20 amino acids. CDR3 sequence reads: CAWSVHVFWRVDPNTGELFF. CDR3 DNA: TGTGCCTGGAGTGTACATGTCTTTTGGCGCGTGGACCCCAACACCGGGGAGCTGTTTTTT.

As DNA, the CDR3 is TGCAGTGCTAGGTTTAAGGGGGCGGTTGGGGACTATGGCTACACCTTC. Residues: CSARFKGAVGDYGYTF. The chain employs TRBV20-1 and TRBJ1-2; the match to TRBD1 covers 7 bases. V was clipped by 3 bases and J by 3 bases; unmatched bases: 13. Germline CDR1 and CDR2: DFQATT and SNEGSKA (reference sequence). The CDR3 loop spans 16 amino acids.

This rearrangement joins TRBV6-2 or TRBV6-3 to TRBJ1-5; a weak D match, TRBD1 (5 bases). From germline, CDR1 is MNHEY and CDR2 SVGEGT. V dropped 7 bases and J dropped 5 bases, with 12 bases sitting between them. There are 13 residues in the CDR3. The CDR3 protein is CASTSGRDQPQHF. CDR3 bases: TGTGCCAGCACGTCGGGACGGGATCAGCCCCAGCATTTT.

This clonotype has a count of ten or more. This rearrangement joins TRBV2 to TRBJ1-5, with 7 bases lining up with TRBD1. The V and J ends lost 8 bases and 1 base, in that order; junction bases with no gene match: 2. Germline V gives CDR1 SNHLY, CDR2 FYNNEI. The CDR3 consists of 13 residues. This chain's CDR3 is CASGTESNQPQHF. The CDR3 region has the DNA TGTGCCAGCGGGACAGAAAGCAATCAGCCCCAGCATTTT.

Points on this clonotype: Since a much larger clone is just one base distant, this may be a read error. The V call is TRBV7-2, the J call TRBJ2-5; no firm D call. Trimming removed 7 bases from V and 1 base from J, with 16 bases in between. From germline, CDR1 is SGHTA and CDR2 FQGNSA. This CDR3 is 15 amino acids long. CDR3 DNA: TGTGCCAGCATCCCCGCGGAGCGCCTCCAAGAGACCCAGTACTTC. Translating it yields CASIPAERLQETQYF.

V usage is TRBV20-1 and J usage is TRBJ1-3, with D unresolved. This CDR3 has 15 residues. Germline V gene sequence: CDR1 DFQATT, CDR2 SNEGSKA (reference sequence). V lost 3 bases to trimming and J lost 0 bases, with 12 bases between them. The CDR3 protein is CSARRFGTSGNTIYF. Here the CDR3 DNA reads TGCAGTGCTAGGAGGTTCGGAACCTCTGGAAACACCATATATTTT.

This clonotype came up many times. This chain connects TRBV30 to TRBJ2-5, with 7 bases fitting TRBD1. Trimming took 5 bases from V and 2 from J; bases not matched to a gene: 5. Germline loops: CDR1 GTSNPN, CDR2 SVGIG (reference sequence). The CDR3 has 13 amino acids. CDR3 loop: CAWAGGLQETQYF. The CDR3, as DNA: TGTGCCTGGGCAGGGGGTTTACAAGAGACCCAGTACTTC.

The rearrangement joins TRBV9 to TRBJ2-1, with D hard to call. The CDR3 length is 14 residues. Germline CDR1 SGDLS, CDR2 YYNGEE. V lost 4 bases to trimming and J lost 5 bases, with 13 bases between them. CDR3 amino acids: CASSPRLENNEQFF. CDR3 sequence (DNA): TGTGCCAGCAGCCCGAGGCTGGAGAACAATGAGCAGTTCTTC.

This chain connects TRBV3-1 to TRBJ2-1; D is perhaps TRBD1 (6 bases). V dropped 1 base and J dropped 0 bases, with 7 bases sitting between them. The CDR3 length is 15 residues. Germline V gene sequence: CDR1 LGHDT, CDR2 YNNKEL (reference sequence). The CDR3 nucleotides are TGTGCCAGCAGCCAAGTAGGGGGCTCCTACAATGAGCAGTTCTTC. It is translated as CASSQVGGSYNEQFF.

This clonotype was counted at least ten times. The chain links TRBV7-2 to TRBJ2-7, with D maybe TRBD2 (5 bases). V lost 6 bases and J 2 bases, leaving 14 bases between the germline ends. Germline V gene data show CDR1 as SGHTA and CDR2 as FQGNSA. The CDR3 length is 14 residues. CDR3: CASRSWESPYEQYF. The CDR3 DNA sequence: TGTGCCAGCAGGTCATGGGAGAGTCCCTACGAGCAGTACTTC.

The chain is built from TRBV20-1 and TRBJ1-4; TRBD1 matches at 7 bases. CDR1 and CDR2 from the germline V gene are DFQATT and SNEGSKA (reference sequence). V was clipped by 5 bases and J by 11 bases; unmatched bases: 8. CDR3 length equals 12 residues. CDR3 sequence reads: CSASGGGGKLFF. CDR3 nucleotide sequence: TGCAGTGCTTCAGGGGGGGGTGGCAAACTGTTTTTT.

This clonotype has a count of ten or more. V usage is TRBV18 and J usage is TRBJ1-5; D ambiguous. V gave up 6 bases and J gave up 3 bases, with 18 bases separating them. This CDR3 comprises 16 residues. From germline, CDR1 is KGHSH and CDR2 LQKENI. In nucleotides, the CDR3 is TGTGCCAGCTCCCCCCGACAAGTCGCGATCAATCAGCCCCAGCATTTT. This encodes CASSPRQVAINQPQHF.

At least ten counts were recorded for this clonotype. The rearrangement links TRBV28 to TRBJ1-6; D uncertain. Germline CDR1 reads MDHEN; CDR2 reads SYDVKM. The CDR3 has 15 residues. V was trimmed by 2 bases and J by 7 bases, leaving 12 bases between them. The CDR3 loop reads CASSLPGVVNSPLHF. DNA for the CDR3: TGTGCCAGCAGTTTACCTGGAGTAGTCAATTCACCCCTCCACTTT.

This clonotype was counted many times. The genes are TRBV20-1 and TRBJ2-7; the match to TRBD2 covers 12 bases. Germline CDR1 reads DFQATT; CDR2 reads SNEGSKA (reference sequence). This CDR3 region has 14 residues. V shed 2 bases and J 5 bases; nucleotides not matched to a gene: 4. CDR3 amino acids: CSARSTSGRHEQYF. In DNA, the CDR3 is TGCAGTGCTAGATCTACTAGCGGGAGGCACGAGCAGTACTTC.